Presented here are 5 T cell receptor beta chains from one specimen sequenced in a study of blood T cell repertoires in COVID-19. Clones were sequenced by immunoSEQ multiplex PCR, and TCRdb holds only the in-frame ones, with some missing. The sample records 200,000 to 300,000 clones, around nine tenths being singletons. Source material: PBMCs or T cells enriched from blood (not recorded which). These TCRs come from a woman aged 18-29 years who had recovered from COVID-19.

J is TRBJ1-2 and V is TRBV5-5, with unresolved D. Germline V gives CDR1 SGHKS, CDR2 YYEKEE (reference sequence). Trimming took 0 bases from V and 4 from J, leaving 16 bases between them. The CDR3 totals 16 residues. The CDR3 DNA reads TGTGCCAGCAGCTTGGGCGGTGAGGTTACGGGCTATGGCTACACCTTC. Its translation: CASSLGGEVTGYGYTF.

The chain carries TRBV7-3 and TRBJ2-2; 10 positions match TRBD2. The CDR3 has 16 residues. CDR1 and CDR2 from the germline V gene are SGHTA and FQGTGA. The junction had 6 bases not matched to a gene; V was cut back by 5 bases and J by 3 bases. The DNA of the CDR3 is TGTGCCAGCAGCCCCACTAGCGGGATGTACACCGGGGAGCTGTTTTTT. This sequence encodes CASSPTSGMYTGELFF. The variable domain in full, with the rest retrieved from reference TRBV7-3 and TRBJ2-2, is GAGVSQTPSNKVTEKGKYVELRCDPISGHTALYWYRQSLGQGPEFLIYFQGTGAADDSGLPNDRFFAVRPEGSVSTLKIQRTERGDSAVYLCASSPTSGMYTGELFFGEGSRLTVL.

The V call is TRBV9, the J call TRBJ2-3; 9 nucleotides match TRBD2. The CDR3 has 18 amino acids. Germline V lookup: CDR1 SGDLS, CDR2 YYNGEE. Losses at the gene ends were 4 bases for V and 3 bases for J; bases not matched to a gene: 15. This CDR3 is CASSIRPGSGSFTDTQYF. The CDR3 DNA reads as TGTGCCAGCAGCATCCGTCCAGGTAGCGGGAGTTTTACAGATACGCAGTATTTT.

The gene calls are TRBV4-1 and TRBJ2-1; 9 positions match TRBD1. Germline CDR1 is MGHRA and CDR2 is YSYEKL. CDR3 length: 16 amino acids. With 4 bases clipped from V and 1 base from J, the junction kept 5 bases outside the gene matches. The CDR3 here is CASSLQGAGSYNEQFF. In DNA, the CDR3 is TGCGCCAGCAGCCTACAGGGGGCAGGGTCCTACAATGAGCAGTTCTTC.

The CDR3, as DNA: TGTGCCAGTAGTACGCAGTACGAGCAGTACTTC. Encoded protein: CASSTQYEQYF. The chain has TRBV19 and TRBJ2-7; D not certain. The CDR3 is made up of 11 amino acids. V lost 4 bases to trimming and J lost 4 bases, with 5 bases between them. The germline V gene encodes CDR1 LNHDA and CDR2 SQIVND (reference sequence).